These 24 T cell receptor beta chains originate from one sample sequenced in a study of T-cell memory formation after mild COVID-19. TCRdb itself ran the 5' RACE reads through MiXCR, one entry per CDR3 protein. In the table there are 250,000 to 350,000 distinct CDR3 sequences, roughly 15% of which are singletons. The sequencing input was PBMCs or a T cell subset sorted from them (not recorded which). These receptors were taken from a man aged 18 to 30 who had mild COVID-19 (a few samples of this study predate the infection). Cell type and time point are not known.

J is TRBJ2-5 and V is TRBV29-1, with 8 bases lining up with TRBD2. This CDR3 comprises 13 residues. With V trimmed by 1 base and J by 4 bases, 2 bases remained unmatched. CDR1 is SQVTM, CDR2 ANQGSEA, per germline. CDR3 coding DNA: TGCAGCGTTGAAGTAGCGGGGACAGAGACCCAGTACTTC. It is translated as CSVEVAGTETQYF.

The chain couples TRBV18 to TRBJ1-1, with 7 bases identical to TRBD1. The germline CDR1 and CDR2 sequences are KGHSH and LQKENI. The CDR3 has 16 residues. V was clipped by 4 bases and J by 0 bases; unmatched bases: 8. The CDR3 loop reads CASSREQGTMNTEAFF. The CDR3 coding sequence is TGTGCCAGCTCACGGGAACAGGGGACGATGAACACTGAAGCTTTCTTT.

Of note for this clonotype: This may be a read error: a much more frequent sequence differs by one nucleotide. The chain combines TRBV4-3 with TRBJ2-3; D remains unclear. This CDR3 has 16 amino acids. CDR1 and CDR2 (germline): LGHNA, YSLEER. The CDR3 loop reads CASSQEAGYSIDTQYF. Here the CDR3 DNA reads TGCGCCAGCAGCCAAGAGGCTGGGTATAGCATAGATACGCAGTATTTT.

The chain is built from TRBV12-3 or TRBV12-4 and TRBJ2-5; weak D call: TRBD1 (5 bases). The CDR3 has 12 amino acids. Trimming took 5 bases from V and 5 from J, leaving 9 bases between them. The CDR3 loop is CASSGQVETQYF. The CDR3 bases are TGTGCCAGCAGTGGACAAGTGGAGACCCAGTACTTC.

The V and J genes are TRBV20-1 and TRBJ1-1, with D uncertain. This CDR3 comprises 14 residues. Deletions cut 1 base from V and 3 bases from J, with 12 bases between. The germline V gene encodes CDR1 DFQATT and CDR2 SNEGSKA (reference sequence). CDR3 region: CSARVGGRDTEAFF. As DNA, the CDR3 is TGCAGTGCTAGAGTCGGAGGGAGGGACACTGAAGCTTTCTTT.

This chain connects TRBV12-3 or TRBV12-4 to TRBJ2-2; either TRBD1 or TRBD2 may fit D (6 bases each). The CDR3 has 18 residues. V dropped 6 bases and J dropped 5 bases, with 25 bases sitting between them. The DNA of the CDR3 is TGTGCCAGCAGACCAACCATGTGGTACAGGGCGGGAACCGGGGAGCTGTTTTTT. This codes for CASRPTMWYRAGTGELFF.

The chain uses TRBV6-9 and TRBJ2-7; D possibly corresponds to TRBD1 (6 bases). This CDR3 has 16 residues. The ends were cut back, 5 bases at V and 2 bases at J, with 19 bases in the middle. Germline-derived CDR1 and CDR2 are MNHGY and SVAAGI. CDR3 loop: CASSLKDSRGTYEQYF. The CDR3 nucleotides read TGTGCCAGCAGTCTAAAGGACAGTCGTGGGACCTACGAGCAGTACTTC.

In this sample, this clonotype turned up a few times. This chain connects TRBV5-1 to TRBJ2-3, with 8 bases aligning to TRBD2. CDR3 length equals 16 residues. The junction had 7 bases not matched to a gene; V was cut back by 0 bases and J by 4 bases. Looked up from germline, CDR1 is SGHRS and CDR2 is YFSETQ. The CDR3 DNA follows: TGCGCCAGCAGCTTGGTTTTCTCCGGGGGGGCAGATACGCAGTATTTT. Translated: CASSLVFSGGADTQYF.

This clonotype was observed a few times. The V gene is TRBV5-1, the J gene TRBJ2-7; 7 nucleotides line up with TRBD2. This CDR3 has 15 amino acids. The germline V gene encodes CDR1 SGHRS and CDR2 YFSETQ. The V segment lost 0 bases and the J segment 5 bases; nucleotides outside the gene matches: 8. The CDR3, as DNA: TGCGCCAGCAGCTTGGTAGCGGGCCGCCCCGACGAGCAGTACTTC. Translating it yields CASSLVAGRPDEQYF.

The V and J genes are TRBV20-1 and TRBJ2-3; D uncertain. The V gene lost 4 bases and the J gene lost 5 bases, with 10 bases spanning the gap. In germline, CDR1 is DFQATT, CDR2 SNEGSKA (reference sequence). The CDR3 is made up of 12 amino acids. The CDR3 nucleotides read TGCAGTGCTACCGCCCTGGGAGATACGCAGTATTTT. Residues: CSATALGDTQYF.

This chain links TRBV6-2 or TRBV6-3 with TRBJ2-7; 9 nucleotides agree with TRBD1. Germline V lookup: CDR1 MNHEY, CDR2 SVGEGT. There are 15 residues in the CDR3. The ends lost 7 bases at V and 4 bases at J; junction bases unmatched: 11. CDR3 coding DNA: TGTGCCAGCACCAAGGGGACAGGGTCGTCATACGAGCAGTACGTC. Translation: CASTKGTGSSYEQYV.

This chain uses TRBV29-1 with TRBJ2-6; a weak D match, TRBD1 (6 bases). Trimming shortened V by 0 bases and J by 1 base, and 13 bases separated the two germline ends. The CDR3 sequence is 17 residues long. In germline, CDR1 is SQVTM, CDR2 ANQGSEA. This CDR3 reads CSVEEILRGSGANVLTF. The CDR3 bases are TGCAGCGTTGAAGAAATATTGAGGGGGTCTGGGGCCAACGTCCTGACTTTC.

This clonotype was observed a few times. The DNA of the CDR3 is TGTGCCAGCAGGCTCAAACTAGCGGGGGCCTACAATGAGCAGTTCTTC. Its translation: CASRLKLAGAYNEQFF. J is TRBJ2-1 and V is TRBV6-2 or TRBV6-3, with 11 bases fitting TRBD2. The CDR3 is made up of 16 amino acids. CDR1 is MNHEY and CDR2 is SVGEGT in the germline V gene. The V gene end was trimmed by 6 bases and the J gene end by 2 bases; junction bases not matched to a gene: 6.

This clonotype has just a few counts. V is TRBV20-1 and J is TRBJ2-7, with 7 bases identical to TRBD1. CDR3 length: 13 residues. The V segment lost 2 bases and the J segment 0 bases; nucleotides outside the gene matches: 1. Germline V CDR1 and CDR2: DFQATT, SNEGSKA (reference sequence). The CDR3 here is CSARRDSSYEQYV. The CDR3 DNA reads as TGCAGTGCTAGACGGGACAGCTCCTACGAGCAGTACGTC.

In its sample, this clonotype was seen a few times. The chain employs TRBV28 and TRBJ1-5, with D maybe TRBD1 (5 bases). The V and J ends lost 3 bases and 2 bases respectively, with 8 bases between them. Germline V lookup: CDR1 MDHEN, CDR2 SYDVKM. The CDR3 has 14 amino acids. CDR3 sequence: CASSLGLRNQPQHF. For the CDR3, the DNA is TGTGCCAGCAGTTTGGGACTCCGCAATCAGCCCCAGCATTTT.

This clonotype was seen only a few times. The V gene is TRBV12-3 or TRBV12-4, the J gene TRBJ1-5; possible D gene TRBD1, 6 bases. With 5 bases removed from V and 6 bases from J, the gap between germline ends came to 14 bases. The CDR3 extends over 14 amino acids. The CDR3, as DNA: TGTGCCAGCAGTCGCGGGGGGGGCGGTCAGCCCCAGCATTTT. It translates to CASSRGGGGQPQHF.

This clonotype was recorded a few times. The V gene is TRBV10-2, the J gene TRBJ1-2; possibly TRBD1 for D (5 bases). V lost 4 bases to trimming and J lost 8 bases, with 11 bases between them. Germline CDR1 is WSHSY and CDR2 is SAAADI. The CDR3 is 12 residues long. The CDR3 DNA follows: TGCGCCAGCAGTGCAGGGTTAAGGGGCTACACCTTC. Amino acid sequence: CASSAGLRGYTF.

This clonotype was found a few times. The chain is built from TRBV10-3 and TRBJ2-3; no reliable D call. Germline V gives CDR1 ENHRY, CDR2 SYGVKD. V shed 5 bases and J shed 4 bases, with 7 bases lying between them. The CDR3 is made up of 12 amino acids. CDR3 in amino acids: CAISIPPDTQYF. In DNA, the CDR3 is TGTGCCATCAGTATACCCCCAGATACGCAGTATTTT.

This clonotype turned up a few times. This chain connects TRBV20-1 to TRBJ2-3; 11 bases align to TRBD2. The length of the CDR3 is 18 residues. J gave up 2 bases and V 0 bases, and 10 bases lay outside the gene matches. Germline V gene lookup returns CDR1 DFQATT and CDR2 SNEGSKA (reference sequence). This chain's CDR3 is CSARDSGPSGGITDTQYF. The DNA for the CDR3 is TGCAGTGCTAGAGATTCGGGGCCTAGCGGGGGGATCACAGATACGCAGTATTTT.

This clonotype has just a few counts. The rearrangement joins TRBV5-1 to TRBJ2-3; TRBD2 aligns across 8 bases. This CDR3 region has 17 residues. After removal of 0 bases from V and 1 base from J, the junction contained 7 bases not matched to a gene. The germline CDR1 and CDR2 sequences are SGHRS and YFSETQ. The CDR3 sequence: CASSLGPRAGGTDTQYF. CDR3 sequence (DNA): TGCGCCAGCAGCTTGGGTCCCCGAGCGGGGGGCACAGATACGCAGTATTTT.

CDR3 DNA: TGCGCCAGCAGCCAACCCTGGACAGGGGTCAACACCGGGGAGCTGTTTTTT. Protein: CASSQPWTGVNTGELFF. V gene TRBV4-1 combines with J gene TRBJ2-2; TRBD1 aligns across 9 bases. The germline V gene encodes CDR1 MGHRA and CDR2 YSYEKL. The CDR3 runs 17 residues. Trimming took 2 bases from V and 2 from J; bases not matched to a gene: 6.

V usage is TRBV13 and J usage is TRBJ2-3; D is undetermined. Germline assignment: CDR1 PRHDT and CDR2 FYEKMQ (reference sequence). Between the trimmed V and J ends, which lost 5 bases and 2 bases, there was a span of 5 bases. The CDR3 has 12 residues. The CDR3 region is CASSRITDTQYF. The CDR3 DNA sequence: TGTGCCAGCAGCCGAATCACAGATACGCAGTATTTT. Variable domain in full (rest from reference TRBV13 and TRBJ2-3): AAGVIQSPRHLIKEKRETATLKCYPIPRHDTVYWYQQGPGQDPQFLISFYEKMQSDKGSIPDRFSAQQFSDYHSELNMSSLELGDSALYFCASSRITDTQYFGPGTRLTVL.

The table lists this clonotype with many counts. The CDR3 loop is CASFFRDSYNEQFF. The DNA for the CDR3 is TGCGCCAGCTTTTTCAGGGACTCCTACAATGAGCAGTTCTTC. The J gene is TRBJ2-1, the V gene TRBV5-1; D may be TRBD1 (5 bases). This CDR3 is built from 14 residues. The germline V gene encodes CDR1 SGHRS and CDR2 YFSETQ. V was clipped by 7 bases and J by 0 bases, with 11 bases between them.

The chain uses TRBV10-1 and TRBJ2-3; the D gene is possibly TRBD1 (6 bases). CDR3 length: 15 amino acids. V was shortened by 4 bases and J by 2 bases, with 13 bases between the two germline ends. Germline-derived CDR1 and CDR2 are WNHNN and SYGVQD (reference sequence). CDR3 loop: CASSASRGNTDTQYF. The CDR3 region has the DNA TGCGCCAGCAGTGCCTCCAGGGGTAACACAGATACGCAGTATTTT.